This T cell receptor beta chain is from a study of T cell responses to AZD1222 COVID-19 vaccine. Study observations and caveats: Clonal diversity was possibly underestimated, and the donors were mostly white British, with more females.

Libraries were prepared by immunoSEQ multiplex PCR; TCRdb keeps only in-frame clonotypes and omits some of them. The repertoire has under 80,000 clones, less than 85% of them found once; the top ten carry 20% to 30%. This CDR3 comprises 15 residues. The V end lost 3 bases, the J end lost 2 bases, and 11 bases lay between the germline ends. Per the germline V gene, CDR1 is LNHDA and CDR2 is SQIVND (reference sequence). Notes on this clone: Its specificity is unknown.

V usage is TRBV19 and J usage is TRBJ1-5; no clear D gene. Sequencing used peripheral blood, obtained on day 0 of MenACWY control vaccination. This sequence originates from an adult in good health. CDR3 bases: TGTGCCAGTAGTATGGGTCGCCAGGGCAATCAGCCCCAGCATTTT. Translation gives CASSMGRQGNQPQHF.